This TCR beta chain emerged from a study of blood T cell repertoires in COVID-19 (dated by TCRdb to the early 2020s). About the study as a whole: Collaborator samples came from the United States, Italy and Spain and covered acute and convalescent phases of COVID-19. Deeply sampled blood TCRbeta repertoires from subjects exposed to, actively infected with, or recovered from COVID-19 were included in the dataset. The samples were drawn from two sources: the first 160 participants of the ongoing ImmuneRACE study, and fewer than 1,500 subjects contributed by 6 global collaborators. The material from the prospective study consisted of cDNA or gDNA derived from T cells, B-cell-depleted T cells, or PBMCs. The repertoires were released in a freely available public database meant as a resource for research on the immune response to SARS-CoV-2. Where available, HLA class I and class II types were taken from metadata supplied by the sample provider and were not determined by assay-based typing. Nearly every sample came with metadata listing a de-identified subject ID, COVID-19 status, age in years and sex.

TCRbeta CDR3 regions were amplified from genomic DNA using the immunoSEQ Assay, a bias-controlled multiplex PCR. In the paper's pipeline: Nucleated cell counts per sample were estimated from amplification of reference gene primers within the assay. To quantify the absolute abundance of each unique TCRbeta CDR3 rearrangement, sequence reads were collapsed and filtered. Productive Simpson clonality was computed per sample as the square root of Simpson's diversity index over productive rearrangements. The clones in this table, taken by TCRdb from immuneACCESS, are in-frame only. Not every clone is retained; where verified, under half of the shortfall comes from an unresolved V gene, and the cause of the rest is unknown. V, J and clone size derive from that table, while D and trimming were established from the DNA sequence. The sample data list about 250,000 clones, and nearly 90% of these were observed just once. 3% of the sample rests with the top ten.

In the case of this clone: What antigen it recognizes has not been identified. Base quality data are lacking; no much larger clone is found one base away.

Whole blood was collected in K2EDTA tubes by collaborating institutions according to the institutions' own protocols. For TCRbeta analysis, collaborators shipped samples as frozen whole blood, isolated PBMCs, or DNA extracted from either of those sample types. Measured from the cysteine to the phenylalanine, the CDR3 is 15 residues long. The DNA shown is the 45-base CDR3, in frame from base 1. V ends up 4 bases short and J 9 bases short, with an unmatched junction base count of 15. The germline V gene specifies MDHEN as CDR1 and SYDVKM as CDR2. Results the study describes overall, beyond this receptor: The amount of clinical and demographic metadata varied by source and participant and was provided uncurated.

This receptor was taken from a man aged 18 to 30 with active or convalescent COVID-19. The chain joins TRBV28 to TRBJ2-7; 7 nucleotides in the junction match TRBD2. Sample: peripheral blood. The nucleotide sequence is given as TGTGCCAGCAGTTCCGGACTAGATTCACCAGTTGGGCAGTACTTC. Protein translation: CASSSGLDSPVGQYF.